The entry that follows covers one T cell receptor beta chain sequence. Its antigen is as yet unknown. Each CDR3 protein gets one entry after TCRdb re-called the reads with MiXCR. The sample holds around 750,000 distinct CDR3 sequences, 32% seen once. This record comes from a study of T cell repertoires in cytomegalovirus infection. About the study: Public TCR beta signatures indicated both CMV infection and matching HLA type.

Study-level findings and limits: It was HLA-C-restricted CMV-specific TCR beta clonotypes that dominated the response ex vivo. Cumulative public TCR beta family frequency identified carriers of CMV plus the relevant HLA.

Trimming stripped 4 bases from V and 1 base from J, with 4 bases between. There are 13 residues in the CDR3. Looked up from germline, CDR1 is MNHEY and CDR2 is SVGEGT. Sequenced here: cultured CD8+ T cells from PBMCs, sampled from culture after CMV antigen stimulation. The rearrangement uses TRBV6-2 or TRBV6-3 and TRBJ2-2, with D uncertain. The sequence was collected from a human donor in good health (CMV status not recorded). Some clones in this sample may be carry-over from other donors' samples. The CDR3 bases are TGTGCCAGCAGTTGGGGGAACACCGGGGAGCTGTTTTTT. It encodes CASSWGNTGELFF.